These 29 T cell receptor beta chains originate from one sample sequenced in a study of shared clonotypes between healthy human individuals. Profiling relied on immunoSEQ multiplex PCR, and the TCRdb table lists in-frame clones only, not all of them. The repertoire has approximately 530,000 clones, about 96% of them found once; the top ten carry about 0.06%. Sequencing was carried out using naive CD4+ T cells sorted from blood. Subset here: CD45RA+ positively selected. These TCRs come from a woman aged 30 to 39 in good health.

CDR3 sequence reads: CASRGASGSIPYEQYF. The CDR3 DNA reads as TGTGCCAGCAGGGGAGCTAGCGGGAGCATACCTTACGAGCAGTACTTC. This chain connects TRBV28 to TRBJ2-7, with 10 positions matching TRBD2. Germline loops: CDR1 MDHEN, CDR2 SYDVKM. Trimming took 6 bases from V and 4 from J; bases not matched to a gene: 12. The CDR3 contains 16 residues.

This rearrangement joins TRBV5-8 to TRBJ1-1, with TRBD1 matching over 8 bases. J gave up 0 bases and V 0 bases, and 4 bases lay outside the gene matches. In germline, CDR1 is SGHTS, CDR2 YDEGEE. The CDR3 sequence is 16 residues long. The CDR3 DNA reads as TGTGCCAGCAGCTTGGACAGGGGGGGCTTGAACACTGAAGCTTTCTTT. This sequence encodes CASSLDRGGLNTEAFF.

This clone was detected only once. The CDR3 loop is CASSMGTWPGNEQFF. For the CDR3, the DNA is TGTGCCAGCAGCATGGGGACTTGGCCAGGGAATGAGCAGTTCTTC. The chain uses TRBV7-2 and TRBJ2-1, with a tentative D call TRBD2 (6 bases). The CDR3 has 15 residues. The germline gives CDR1 SGHTA, CDR2 FQGNSA. V was trimmed by 5 bases and J by 7 bases, leaving 18 bases between them.

The chain joins TRBV27 to TRBJ2-2, with D possibly called TRBD1 or TRBD2 (5 bases each). This CDR3 contains 15 residues. Germline V lookup: CDR1 MNHEY, CDR2 SMNVEV (reference sequence). The V end was cut by 3 bases, the J end by 4 bases, with 12 bases between. The CDR3 DNA follows: TGTGCCAGCAGTTTGGGACGGCCGGGCACCGGGGAGCTGTTTTTT. This sequence encodes CASSLGRPGTGELFF.

J is TRBJ2-1 and V is TRBV7-9; D is perhaps TRBD2 (6 bases). Trimming left V 4 bases short and J 1 base short, with 17 bases between. Germline CDR1 and CDR2: SEHNR and FQNEAQ (reference sequence). The length of the CDR3 is 17 residues. The CDR3 region has the DNA TGTGCCAGCAGCTCGTCCGGACTAACCGTTTCCTACAATGAGCAGTTCTTC. This codes for CASSSSGLTVSYNEQFF.

This clone was detected once. This rearrangement joins TRBV10-2 to TRBJ2-2; 10 nucleotides align to TRBD2. This CDR3 is built from 14 residues. Germline CDR1 reads WSHSY; CDR2 reads SAAADI. J gave up 4 bases and V 6 bases, and 2 bases lay outside the gene matches. CDR3 region: CASRASGSTGELFF. CDR3 bases: TGCGCCAGCAGGGCTAGCGGGAGCACCGGGGAGCTGTTTTTT.

V gene TRBV5-1 combines with J gene TRBJ2-7; 8 bases agree with TRBD1. This CDR3 contains 14 residues. Trimming took 4 bases from V and 3 from J; bases not matched to a gene: 6. In germline, CDR1 is SGHRS, CDR2 YFSETQ. The chain's CDR3 is CASSMSGQGYEQYF. In DNA, the CDR3 is TGCGCCAGCAGCATGTCCGGACAGGGCTACGAGCAGTACTTC.

This chain uses TRBV18 with TRBJ1-2, with a weak D call TRBD1 (5 bases). The CDR3 length is 16 residues. Trimming shortened V by 0 bases and J by 4 bases, and 15 bases separated the two germline ends. Germline V gene lookup returns CDR1 KGHSH and CDR2 LQKENI. The CDR3 loop reads CASSPPGQGASYGYTF. The CDR3 DNA reads TGTGCCAGCTCACCACCGGGGCAGGGCGCCAGCTATGGCTACACCTTC.

Remarks on this clone: In the same sample, other DNA sequences code for this CDR3. The J gene is TRBJ2-7, the V gene TRBV2; D gene ambiguous. V was trimmed by 1 base and J by 4 bases, leaving 5 bases between them. The CDR3 consists of 12 residues. In germline, CDR1 is SNHLY, CDR2 FYNNEI. In nucleotides, the CDR3 is TGTGCCAGCAGTGAAGGGGGTTACGAGCAGTACTTC. Translated: CASSEGGYEQYF. The full variable domain, rest sourced from reference TRBV2 and TRBJ2-7, is EPEVTQTPSHQVTQMGQEVILRCVPISNHLYFYWYRQILGQKVEFLVSFYNNEISEKSEIFDDQFSVERPDGSNFTLKIRSTKLEDSAMYFCASSEGGYEQYFGPGTRLTVT.

This clone has more than one count but fewer than ten. The CDR3 coding sequence is TGTGCCTGGAGTGCCGGACAGGGGAATGGCTACACCTTC. This codes for CAWSAGQGNGYTF. The chain has TRBV30 and TRBJ1-2; 9 nucleotides match TRBD1. V shed 1 base, J shed 6 bases, and the junction held 3 bases outside the gene matches. Germline V gene lookup returns CDR1 GTSNPN and CDR2 SVGIG (reference sequence). This CDR3 comprises 13 residues.

The rearrangement links TRBV18 to TRBJ1-4; no definite D call. CDR3 length: 13 residues. Germline values: CDR1 KGHSH, CDR2 LQKENI. The V end lost 2 bases, the J end lost 4 bases, and 5 bases lay between the germline ends. The CDR3 sequence: CASSPRDNEKLFF. As DNA, the CDR3 is TGTGCCAGCTCACCAAGGGATAATGAAAAACTGTTTTTT.

This clone has only one observation. This sequence joins TRBV5-5 and TRBJ2-7; D may be TRBD2 (6 bases). CDR3 length equals 16 residues. Germline-derived CDR1 and CDR2 are SGHKS and YYEKEE (reference sequence). The V end was cut by 4 bases, the J end by 0 bases, with 17 bases between. CDR3 DNA sequence: TGTGCCAGCAGCCTACGGGGGTCAGACGACTCCTACGAGCAGTACTTC. It encodes CASSLRGSDDSYEQYF.

The chain combines TRBV6-5 with TRBJ2-1, with D perhaps TRBD2 (6 bases). The CDR3 length is 12 residues. Trimming shortened V by 1 base and J by 10 bases, and 8 bases separated the two germline ends. CDR1 MNHEY and CDR2 SVGAGI come from the germline V gene. CDR3 loop: CASSYWGGEQFF. The CDR3 nucleotides are TGTGCCAGCAGTTACTGGGGAGGCGAGCAGTTCTTC.

The V gene is TRBV14, the J gene TRBJ2-7, with unresolved D. This CDR3 comprises 13 residues. The germline V gene encodes CDR1 SGHDN and CDR2 FVKESK. Trimming shortened V by 4 bases and J by 0 bases, and 7 bases separated the two germline ends. For the CDR3, the DNA is TGTGCCAGCAGCCGGACCAGCTCCTACGAGCAGTACTTC. Protein sequence: CASSRTSSYEQYF.

The chain combines TRBV6-1 with TRBJ1-5; D is perhaps TRBD1 (5 bases). CDR1 and CDR2 (germline): MNHNS, SASEGT. CDR3 length: 15 amino acids. Trimming removed 6 bases at V and 4 bases at J, with 16 bases between. For the CDR3, the DNA is TGTGCCAGCAGCCGAGAGACGAGGGGAAATCAGCCCCAGCATTTT. Translating it yields CASSRETRGNQPQHF.

The V call is TRBV6-4, the J call TRBJ2-1; 14 bases are shared with TRBD2. Germline V gene lookup returns CDR1 MRHNA and CDR2 SNTAGT. The CDR3 runs 15 residues. After removal of 6 bases from V and 6 bases from J, the junction contained 4 bases not matched to a gene. The DNA of the CDR3 is TGTGCCAGCAGCGTGGGACTAGCGGGAGTCAATGAGCAGTTCTTC. Protein sequence: CASSVGLAGVNEQFF.

The chain joins TRBV4-1 to TRBJ2-7; D may correspond to TRBD1 or TRBD2 (5 bases each). The V and J ends lost 3 bases and 0 bases respectively, with 18 bases between them. CDR1 is MGHRA and CDR2 is YSYEKL in the germline V gene. The CDR3 is 17 residues long. The CDR3, as DNA: TGCGCCAGCAGCCAGCCGGGACGAGGTCATAGCTCCTACGAGCAGTACTTC. Translation: CASSQPGRGHSSYEQYF.

There are a few counts of this clone. V is TRBV6-5 and J is TRBJ1-5; D is ambiguous. The CDR3 is 15 amino acids. Trimming cost V 0 bases and J 7 bases, with 13 bases left between them. The germline V gene has CDR1 MNHEY and CDR2 SVGAGI. CDR3: CASSYSTAQNQPQHF. CDR3 bases: TGTGCCAGCAGTTACTCGACTGCCCAAAACCAGCCCCAGCATTTT.

The chain employs TRBV29-1 and TRBJ2-5, with a weak D call TRBD1 (6 bases). The V end lost 6 bases, the J end lost 4 bases, and 24 bases lay between the germline ends. The CDR3 runs to 16 residues. Germline CDR1 is SQVTM and CDR2 is ANQGSEA. CDR3 DNA sequence: TGCAGCGTCCCACTCCCTCCACAGGGACGGACAGAGACCCAGTACTTC. This encodes CSVPLPPQGRTETQYF.

The V gene is TRBV7-2, the J gene TRBJ2-1; the match to TRBD2 covers 11 bases. The germline CDR1 and CDR2 sequences are SGHTA and FQGNSA. Losses at the gene ends were 6 bases for V and 3 bases for J; bases not matched to a gene: 4. There are 15 residues in the CDR3. The chain's CDR3 is CASSWGLADYNEQFF. In DNA, the CDR3 is TGTGCCAGCAGTTGGGGACTAGCGGACTACAATGAGCAGTTCTTC.

The V gene is TRBV6-1, the J gene TRBJ2-7; D call uncertain. Trimming took 0 bases from V and 6 from J, leaving 15 bases between them. Germline CDR1 MNHNS, CDR2 SASEGT. This CDR3 region has 15 residues. In nucleotides, the CDR3 is TGTGCCAGCAGTGAAGCGCAGCTAGTCATGGGCGAGCAGTACTTC. Amino acids: CASSEAQLVMGEQYF.

This chain connects TRBV5-6 to TRBJ1-1; D not resolved. The germline V gene has CDR1 SGHDT and CDR2 YYEEEE. The CDR3 extends over 13 amino acids. Trimming stripped 2 bases from V and 4 bases from J, with 9 bases between. The CDR3 region is CASSLKVGTEAFF. CDR3 bases: TGTGCCAGCAGCTTAAAGGTTGGCACTGAAGCTTTCTTT.

As to this clone: One junction end disagrees with the germline gene, perhaps due to a read error. This specimen includes other DNA sequences encoding the same CDR3. The chain uses TRBV19 and TRBJ2-3; 10 bases are a match to TRBD2. This CDR3 contains 16 residues. The germline V gene has CDR1 LNHDA and CDR2 SQIVND (reference sequence). CDR3 DNA sequence: TGTGCCAGTAGTAGGGGACTAGCGTCCGATCCAGATACGCAATATTTT. Its translation: CASSRGLASDPDTQYF.

The V gene is TRBV6-5, the J gene TRBJ1-1; tentative D call: TRBD1 (6 bases). Germline V CDR1 and CDR2: MNHEY, SVGAGI. This CDR3 region has 15 residues. V was shortened by 2 bases and J by 5 bases, with 15 bases between the two germline ends. The CDR3 loop reads CASSYRQVGWTEAFF. CDR3 coding DNA: TGTGCCAGCAGTTACAGACAGGTCGGGTGGACTGAAGCTTTCTTT.

This sequence joins TRBV5-4 and TRBJ2-7; D may be TRBD2 (6 bases). The CDR3 spans 16 residues. The V and J ends lost 4 bases and 0 bases respectively, with 17 bases between them. The germline CDR1 and CDR2 sequences are SGHNT and YYREEE (reference sequence). The CDR3 sequence: CASSAGEAGNSYEQYF. For the CDR3, the DNA is TGTGCCAGCAGCGCCGGGGAAGCGGGTAACTCCTACGAGCAGTACTTC.

The V call is TRBV4-2, the J call TRBJ2-7; 13 nucleotides match TRBD2. V shed 4 bases, J shed 7 bases, and the junction held 7 bases outside the gene matches. This CDR3 contains 15 residues. Germline V gene lookup returns CDR1 LGHNA and CDR2 YNFKEQ. The chain's CDR3 is CASSRGTSGRVEQYF. The DNA for the CDR3 is TGTGCCAGCAGCCGCGGAACTAGCGGGAGGGTTGAGCAGTACTTC.

V usage is TRBV9 and J usage is TRBJ2-3, with 11 bases lining up with TRBD1. CDR1 and CDR2 (germline): SGDLS, YYNGEE. The CDR3 spans 16 residues. Trimming cost V 1 base and J 4 bases; bases outside gene matches: 5. CDR3 nucleotide sequence: TGTGCCAGCAGCGTAAGGACAGGGGGCAATTCAGATACGCAGTATTTT. Protein: CASSVRTGGNSDTQYF.

The V gene is TRBV13, the J gene TRBJ2-7; D not resolved. The CDR3 loop spans 12 amino acids. From germline, CDR1 is PRHDT and CDR2 FYEKMQ (reference sequence). The ends were cut back, 2 bases at V and 3 bases at J, with 5 bases in the middle. The CDR3 region is CASSLNDYEQYF. The CDR3 nucleotides read TGTGCCAGCAGCTTAAACGACTACGAGCAGTACTTC.

The rearrangement links TRBV29-1 to TRBJ2-3; 10 positions agree with TRBD2. The germline CDR1 and CDR2 sequences are SQVTM and ANQGSEA. There are 14 residues in the CDR3. V lost 6 bases to trimming and J lost 3 bases; unmatched junction nucleotides: 6. CDR3 bases: TGCAGCGTCCAAGCGGGAGGGGGAACAGATACGCAGTATTTT. Protein: CSVQAGGGTDTQYF.